The T cell receptor (beta chain) under discussion was sequenced for a study of T-cell reconstitution after alpha-beta-depleted transplantation in children. The CDR3 covers 13 residues. From germline, CDR1 is MDHEN and CDR2 SYDVKM. Between the trimmed V and J ends, which lost 6 bases and 9 bases, there was a span of 17 bases. On this clonotype: The antigen is undetermined.

Study results and caveats: The main origin of T-cell counts and diversity one year after transplant was newly produced T cells.

Preparation of the TCRbeta library was carried out with unique molecular identifiers. TCRdb re-analysed the PCR reads in MiXCR, keeping a single row per CDR3 protein. The data contain approximately 80,000 distinct CDR3 sequences, 14% of them singletons. The source of this sequence is a male patient between 2 and 15 years old who had a stem cell transplant for acute lymphoblastic leukemia, so the T cells may come from the graft donor. Sequenced material: PBMCs, mostly from graft donor cells, taken 180 days after TCRalphabeta/CD19-depleted stem cell transplant. The genes are TRBV28 and TRBJ2-5; D not resolved. The chain's CDR3 is CASSLRAATAQYF. The CDR3 DNA is TGTGCCAGCAGCCTCCGGGCCGCAACGGCCCAGTACTTC.